This T cell receptor (beta chain) was found in a study of T cell responses to AZD1222 COVID-19 vaccine. Profiling relied on immunoSEQ multiplex PCR, and the TCRdb table lists in-frame clones only, not all of them. The sample contains 80,000 to 95,000 clones, over 75% of which appear only once. Points on this clone: Its cognate antigen is unknown.

Points from the study as a whole: Most donors were white British and more were female, and clonal diversity was possibly underestimated.

The source is an adult in good health. The input for sequencing was peripheral blood, taken on day 0 of MenACWY control vaccination.

The CDR3 spells CASSSRPSGSPLHF. CDR3 coding DNA: TGTGCCAGCAGCTCTCGTCCTTCCGGGTCACCCCTCCACTTT. V usage is TRBV11-2 and J usage is TRBJ1-6; the D is unclear. The V and J ends lost 4 bases and 10 bases respectively, with 14 bases between them. This CDR3 has 14 residues. In germline, CDR1 is SGHAT, CDR2 FQNNGV. Based on the CDR3 plus reference TRBV11-2 and TRBJ1-6, the full variable domain is EAGVAQSPRYKIIEKRQSVAFWCNPISGHATLYWYQQILGQGPKLLIQFQNNGVVDDSQLPKDRFSAERLKGVDSTLKIQPAKLEDSAVYLCASSSRPSGSPLHFGNGTRLTVT.